This T cell receptor beta chain appears in the sequencing data of a study of blood T cell repertoires in COVID-19. Turning to the study itself: From the United States, Italy and Spain came samples of acute and convalescent COVID-19. Sample material is recorded as cDNA or gDNA derived from T cells, B-cell-depleted T cells, or PBMCs.

Original methodology: Using reference gene primer amplification, nucleated cell counts were estimated. Sequencing used immunoSEQ multiplex PCR; TCRdb keeps in-frame clones, though not all of them. V, J and clone size are taken as reported in that table, and D and trimming were inferred from the DNA itself. Of around 150,000 clones listed, around nine tenths are singletons. The CDR3 length is 12 residues. Germline V gene lookup returns CDR1 SGHRS and CDR2 YFSETQ. Deletions cut 4 bases from V and 8 bases from J, with 10 bases between. This chain links TRBV5-1 with TRBJ2-1; D uncertain. The sequencing input was peripheral blood. The receptor comes from a human donor in a cohort sampled during active COVID-19. CDR3 sequence (DNA): TGCGCCAGCAGCCCCGTTCGGGATGAGCAGTTCTTC. Protein product: CASSPVRDEQFF.